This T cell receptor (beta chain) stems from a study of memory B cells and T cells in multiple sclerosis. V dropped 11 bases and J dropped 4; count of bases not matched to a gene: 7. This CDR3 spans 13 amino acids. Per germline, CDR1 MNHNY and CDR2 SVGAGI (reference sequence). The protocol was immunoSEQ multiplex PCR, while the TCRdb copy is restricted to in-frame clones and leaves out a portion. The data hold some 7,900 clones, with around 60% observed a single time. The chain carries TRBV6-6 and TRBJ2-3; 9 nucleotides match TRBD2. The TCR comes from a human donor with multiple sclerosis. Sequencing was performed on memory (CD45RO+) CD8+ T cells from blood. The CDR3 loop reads CAEAGGAADTQYF. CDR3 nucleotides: TGTGCCGAGGCGGGGGGGGCGGCAGATACGCAGTATTTT.